The text below deals with one T cell receptor beta chain. Per the authors' pipeline: For nucleated cells, counts were estimated from reference gene primer amplification. Assay used: immunoSEQ multiplex PCR; TCRdb lists only in-frame clones, some missing. The V and J calls and the clone size are those of that table, but D and trimming were determined from the DNA. This sample has about 33,000 clones, with about 90% found just once. This sample was included in a study of blood T cell repertoires in COVID-19. Across the whole study: The study drew acute and convalescent COVID-19 samples from the United States, Italy and Spain.

V was pared by 2 bases and J by 2 bases, with 3 bases of the junction left unmatched. CDR3 size: 14 residues. From germline, CDR1 is MNHEY and CDR2 SVGAGI. The sample comprised peripheral blood. The chain carries TRBV6-5 and TRBJ2-7; 7 bases align to TRBD1. This TCR was sampled from a human donor in a cohort sampled during active COVID-19. In DNA, the CDR3 is TGTGCCAGCAGTTACCAGACAGGGACCTACGAGCAGTACTTC. Its translation: CASSYQTGTYEQYF.